This is a list of T cell receptor beta chains from one sample in a study of blood T cell repertoires in COVID-19. The method was immunoSEQ multiplex PCR; TCRdb's version includes in-frame clones alone and lacks a portion of them. This table has 25,000 to 35,000 clones, around nine tenths appearing once. The sample comprised peripheral blood. The receptor set was obtained from a human donor in a cohort sampled during active COVID-19. Both conserved end residues are part of each CDR3. Each record gives: clone size, D gene, V gene, J gene, CDR3 protein, CDR3 DNA. D genes are given only for firm matches. Clone size appears in some rows only: once, few, many, or a class for an expanded clone.

once	.	TRBV5-5	TRBJ2-7	CASSQGAGMAYEQYF	TGTGCCAGCAGCCAAGGGGCAGGGATGGCCTACGAGCAGTACTTC
.	TRBD1	TRBV5-8	TRBJ2-1	CASSSGTGGHNEQFF	TGTGCCAGCAGCTCCGGGACAGGGGGCCACAATGAGCAGTTCTTC
.	.	TRBV30	TRBJ1-5	CAWSNLKGDQPQHF	TGTGCCTGGAGTAACCTAAAGGGAGATCAGCCCCAGCATTTT
.	.	TRBV30	TRBJ2-7	CAWSVVSEQYF	TGTGCCTGGAGTGTAGTGAGTGAGCAGTACTTC
.	.	TRBV28	TRBJ1-3	CASSLGVTGNTIYF	TGTGCCAGCAGTCTCGGGGTCACGGGAAACACCATATATTTT
.	TRBD1	TRBV30	TRBJ1-1	CAWSEQGPTEAFF	TGTGCCTGGAGTGAACAGGGGCCCACTGAAGCTTTCTTT
.	.	TRBV27	TRBJ2-7	CASSPESSQSHEQYF	TGTGCCAGCAGCCCTGAGTCATCTCAAAGCCACGAGCAGTACTTC
.	.	TRBV7-2	TRBJ1-6	CASSQRGMSSYNSPLHF	TGTGCCAGCAGTCAGAGAGGAATGAGCTCCTATAATTCACCCCTCCACTTT
.	.	TRBV11-3	TRBJ2-7	CASSLVQGGEQYF	TGTGCCAGCAGCTTAGTTCAGGGCGGCGAGCAGTACTTC
once	TRBD2	TRBV6-5	TRBJ2-1	CASSYSDSGMNEQFF	TGTGCCAGCAGTTACTCCGATAGCGGGATGAATGAGCAGTTCTTC
.	TRBD1	TRBV7-3	TRBJ2-1	CASSHRTGSNEQFF	TGTGCCAGCAGTCACAGGACAGGGAGTAATGAGCAGTTCTTC
.	.	TRBV7-8	TRBJ2-5	CASREIFQETQYF	TGTGCCAGCCGGGAGATCTTCCAAGAGACCCAGTACTTC
once	.	TRBV19	TRBJ1-1	CASSIEPTRVGSTEAFF	TGTGCCAGTAGTATAGAGCCCACCAGGGTTGGTTCCACTGAAGCTTTCTTT
.	TRBD1	TRBV12-5	TRBJ2-1	CASGRQGARSEQFF	TGTGCTAGTGGCCGACAGGGGGCGCGAAGTGAGCAGTTCTTC
.	TRBD1	TRBV27	TRBJ1-5	CASSLSQGARQPQHF	TGTGCCAGCAGTTTATCCCAGGGGGCCCGTCAGCCCCAGCATTTT
few	.	TRBV21-1	TRBJ1-5	CASSLERQGRRQPQHF	TGTGCCAGCAGCCTAGAACGACAGGGACGTCGTCAGCCCCAGCATTTT
.	TRBD2	TRBV30	TRBJ2-7	CAWDTAGVYEQYF	TGTGCCTGGGATACGGCGGGAGTGTACGAGCAGTACTTC
.	TRBD1	TRBV28	TRBJ2-1	CASRTGGAANEQFF	TGTGCCAGCAGGACAGGGGGCGCAGCCAATGAGCAGTTCTTC
.	TRBD2	TRBV5-4	TRBJ2-1	CASSLVVAGDYNEQFF	TGTGCCAGCAGCTTGGTGGTAGCGGGGGACTACAATGAGCAGTTCTTC
few	TRBD2	TRBV7-8	TRBJ2-7	CASSSSGIGYEQYF	TGTGCCAGCAGCTCGAGCGGGATAGGGTACGAGCAGTACTTC
.	.	TRBV19	TRBJ1-4	CASRPDRFTEKLFF	TGTGCCAGTAGACCAGACAGGTTTACCGAAAAACTGTTTTTT
few	TRBD2	TRBV12-5	TRBJ2-1	CASGPGLDAWDEQFF	TGTGCTAGTGGCCCCGGACTAGACGCCTGGGATGAGCAGTTCTTC
.	TRBD1	TRBV6-2/TRBV6-3	TRBJ2-7	CASSYPTGAPSYEQYF	TGTGCCAGCAGTTACCCGACAGGGGCGCCTTCCTACGAGCAGTACTTC
.	TRBD1	TRBV6-4	TRBJ1-1	CASSGDRGPPNTEAFF	TGTGCCAGCAGTGGAGACAGGGGCCCCCCGAACACTGAAGCTTTCTTT
.	.	TRBV7-2	TRBJ1-2	CASSPRLGGFYGYTF	TGTGCCAGCAGCCCAAGATTGGGGGGATTCTATGGCTACACCTTC
.	TRBD2	TRBV11-3	TRBJ2-3	CASSFGAGADTQYF	TGTGCCAGCAGCTTCGGAGCGGGAGCAGATACGCAGTATTTT
few	.	TRBV19	TRBJ1-5	CASTGSNQPQHF	TGTGCCAGTACCGGTAGCAATCAGCCCCAGCATTTT
.	TRBD1	TRBV11-2	TRBJ2-1	CASSPGTGDYNEQFF	TGTGCCAGCAGCCCAGGGACAGGGGACTACAATGAGCAGTTCTTC
.	TRBD1	TRBV28	TRBJ2-7	CASSPGTGIYEQYF	TGTGCCAGCAGTCCCGGGACAGGGATCTACGAGCAGTACTTC